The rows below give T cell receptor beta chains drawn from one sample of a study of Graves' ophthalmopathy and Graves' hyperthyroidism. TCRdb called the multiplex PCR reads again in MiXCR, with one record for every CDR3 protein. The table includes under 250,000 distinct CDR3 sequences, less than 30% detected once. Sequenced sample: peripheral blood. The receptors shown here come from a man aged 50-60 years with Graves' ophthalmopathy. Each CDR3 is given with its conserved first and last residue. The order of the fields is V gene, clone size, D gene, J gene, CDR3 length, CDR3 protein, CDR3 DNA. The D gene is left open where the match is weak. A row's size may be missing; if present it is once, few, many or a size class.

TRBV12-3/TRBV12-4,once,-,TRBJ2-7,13,CASSPGGSGEQYF,TGTGCCAGCAGCCCTGGGGGGAGTGGCGAGCAGTACTTC
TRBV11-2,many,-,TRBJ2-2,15,CASSLGTENTGELFF,TGTGCCAGCAGCTTAGGGACGGAGAACACCGGGGAGCTGTTTTTT
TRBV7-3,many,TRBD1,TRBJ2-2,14,CASSTKTGARELFF,TGTGCCAGCAGCACAAAAACAGGGGCCCGGGAGCTGTTTTTT
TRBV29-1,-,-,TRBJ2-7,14,CGVVADRISYEQYF,TGCGGCGTTGTGGCCGACCGGATCTCCTACGAGCAATACTTC
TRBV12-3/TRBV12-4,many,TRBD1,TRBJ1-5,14,CASSFGRGRQPQHF,TGTGCCAGCAGTTTTGGCAGGGGGCGTCAGCCCCAGCATTTT
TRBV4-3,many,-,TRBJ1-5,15,CASSQLFAGDQPQHF,TGCGCCAGCAGCCAGTTATTTGCCGGAGATCAGCCCCAGCATTTT
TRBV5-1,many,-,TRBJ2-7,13,CASGAAGSYEQYF,TGCGCCAGCGGGGCTGCCGGATCCTACGAGCAGTACTTC
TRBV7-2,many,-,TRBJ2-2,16,CASSLSIGTNTGELFF,TGTGCCAGCAGCTTATCGATCGGGACTAACACCGGGGAGCTGTTTTTT
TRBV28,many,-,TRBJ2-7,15,CASSSQGANSYEQYF,TGTGCCAGCAGTTCCCAGGGAGCTAACTCCTACGAGCAGTACTTC
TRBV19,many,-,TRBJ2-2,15,CATRSKGQGIGELFF,TGTGCCACCCGATCGAAGGGGCAGGGGATCGGGGAGCTGTTTTTT
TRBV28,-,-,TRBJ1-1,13,CASSLWSGPNAFF,TGTGCCAGCAGTCTGTGGTCCGGACCCAACGCTTTCTTT
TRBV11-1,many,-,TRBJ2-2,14,CASSFGSNTGELFF,TGTGCCAGCAGCTTTGGCAGTAACACCGGGGAGCTGTTTTTT
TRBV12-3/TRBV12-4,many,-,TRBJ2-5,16,CASSLDFGGQKETQYF,TGTGCCAGCAGTTTAGATTTCGGTGGACAGAAAGAGACCCAGTACTTC
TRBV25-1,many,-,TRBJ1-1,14,CASSDDSQYTEAFF,TGTGCCAGCAGTGATGACAGCCAGTACACTGAAGCTTTCTTT
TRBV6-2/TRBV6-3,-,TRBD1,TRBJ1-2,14,CASSYSGQVYGYTF,TGTGCCAGCAGTTACTCGGGACAGGTCTATGGCTACACCTTC
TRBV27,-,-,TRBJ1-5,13,CASSPGRNQPQHF,TGTGCCAGCAGTCCAGGGAGAAATCAGCCCCAGCATTTT
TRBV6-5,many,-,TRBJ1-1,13,CASSWGLNTEAFF,TGTGCCAGCAGTTGGGGCCTAAACACTGAAGCTTTCTTT
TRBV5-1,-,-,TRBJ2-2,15,CASSSETGPTGELFF,TGCGCCAGCAGCTCCGAGACAGGTCCCACCGGGGAGCTGTTTTTT
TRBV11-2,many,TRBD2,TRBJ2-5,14,CASSWGGGRETQYF,TGTGCCAGCAGCTGGGGCGGGGGACGAGAGACCCAGTACTTC
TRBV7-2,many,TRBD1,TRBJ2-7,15,CASRIQGANYYEQYF,TGTGCCAGCAGAATACAGGGGGCCAACTACTACGAGCAGTACTTC
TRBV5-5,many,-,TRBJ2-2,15,CASTPTSANTGELFF,TGTGCCAGCACCCCAACTTCGGCGAACACCGGGGAGCTGTTTTTT
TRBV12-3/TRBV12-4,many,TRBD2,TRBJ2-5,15,CASSPPASGGETQYF,TGTGCCAGCAGTCCTCCGGCTAGCGGGGGGGAGACCCAGTACTTC
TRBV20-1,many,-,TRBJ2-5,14,CSASSGTEGETQYF,TGCAGTGCTAGCTCTGGGACCGAGGGAGAGACCCAGTACTTC
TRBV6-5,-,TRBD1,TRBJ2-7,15,CASSYSGQGVGEQYF,TGTGCCAGCAGTTACTCGGGACAGGGTGTGGGCGAGCAGTACTTC
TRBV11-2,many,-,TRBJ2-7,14,CASSWGPLPYEQYF,TGTGCCAGCAGCTGGGGACCTTTACCTTACGAGCAGTACTTC
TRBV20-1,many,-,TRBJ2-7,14,CSAAPYERSYEQYF,TGCAGTGCCGCCCCGTACGAGCGGTCCTACGAGCAGTACTTC
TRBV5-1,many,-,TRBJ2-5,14,CASRLDPAGETQYF,TGCGCCAGCAGATTAGATCCCGCTGGGGAGACCCAGTACTTC
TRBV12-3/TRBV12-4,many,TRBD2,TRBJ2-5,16,CASRYSGRAWEKTQYF,TGTGCCAGCAGATATAGCGGGAGGGCGTGGGAAAAGACCCAGTACTTC
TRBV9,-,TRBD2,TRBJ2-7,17,CASSPGLAGGTPYEQYF,TGTGCCAGCAGCCCGGGACTAGCGGGAGGTACCCCCTACGAGCAGTACTTC
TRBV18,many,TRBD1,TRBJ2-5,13,CASSGQALRTQYF,TGTGCCAGCTCCGGACAGGCACTACGGACCCAGTACTTC
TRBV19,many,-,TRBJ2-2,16,CASSRGGGTNTGELFF,TGTGCCAGTAGTAGGGGAGGTGGAACGAACACCGGGGAGCTGTTTTTT
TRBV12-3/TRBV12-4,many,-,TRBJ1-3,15,CASSRGPGSGNTIYF,TGTGCCAGCTCCAGAGGCCCTGGCTCTGGAAACACCATATATTTT
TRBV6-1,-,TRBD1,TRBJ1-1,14,CASRPDRDRGEAFF,TGTGCCAGCAGGCCGGACAGGGACAGAGGAGAAGCTTTCTTT
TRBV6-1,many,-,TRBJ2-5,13,CASTAQTQETQYF,TGTGCCAGCACAGCGCAGACTCAAGAGACCCAGTACTTC
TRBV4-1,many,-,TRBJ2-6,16,CASSQGDRSGANVLTF,TGCGCCAGCAGCCAGGGGGACCGCTCTGGGGCCAACGTCCTGACTTTC
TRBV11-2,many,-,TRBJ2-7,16,CASSNQGRTSSYEQYF,TGTGCCAGCAGCAACCAGGGACGCACTAGCTCCTACGAGCAGTACTTC
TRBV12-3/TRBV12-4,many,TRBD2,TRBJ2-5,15,CASSPLAGDVETQYF,TGTGCCAGCAGTCCCCTAGCGGGAGATGTCGAGACCCAGTACTTC
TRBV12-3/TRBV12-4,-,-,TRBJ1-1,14,CASSLSGQNTEAFF,TGTGCCAGCAGTTTATCGGGACAGAACACTGAAGCTTTCTTT
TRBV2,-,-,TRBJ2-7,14,CASFGTAGGYEQYF,TGTGCCAGCTTCGGTACGGCCGGTGGGTACGAGCAGTACTTC
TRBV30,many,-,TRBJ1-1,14,CAWSLGSGGTEAFF,TGTGCCTGGAGTCTAGGGTCGGGAGGCACTGAAGCTTTCTTT
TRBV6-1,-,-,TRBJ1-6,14,CASRSQGSRSPLHF,TGTGCCAGCAGGTCACAGGGATCCCGTTCACCCCTCCACTTT
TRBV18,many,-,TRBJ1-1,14,CASSPSGMNTEAFF,TGCGCCAGCAGCCCCTCGGGTATGAACACTGAAGCTTTCTTT
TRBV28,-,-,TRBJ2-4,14,CASSFRVGKNIQYF,TGTGCCAGCAGTTTTAGGGTGGGCAAAAACATTCAGTACTTC
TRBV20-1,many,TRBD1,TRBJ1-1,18,CSARPPKWTGTSNTEAFF,TGCAGTGCTAGACCCCCCAAATGGACAGGGACCTCGAACACTGAAGCTTTCTTT
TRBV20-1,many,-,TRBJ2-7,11,CSARRQNEQYF,TGCAGTGCTAGGCGGCAAAACGAGCAGTACTTC
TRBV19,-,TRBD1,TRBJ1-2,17,CASSGTGGAERLGGYTF,TGTGCCAGTAGTGGTACAGGGGGCGCAGAGAGACTAGGTGGCTACACCTTC
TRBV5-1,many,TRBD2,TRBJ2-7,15,CASSFGASGTYEQYF,TGCGCCAGCAGCTTCGGGGCTAGCGGGACCTACGAGCAGTACTTC
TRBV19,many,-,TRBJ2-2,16,CASSVTRGQGTGELFF,TGTGCCAGTAGTGTAACTAGAGGTCAGGGGACCGGGGAGCTGTTTTTT
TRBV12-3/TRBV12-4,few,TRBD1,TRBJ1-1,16,CASSHRDRGRFKVAFF,TGTGCCAGCAGCCACCGGGACAGGGGACGTTTTAAGGTAGCTTTCTTT